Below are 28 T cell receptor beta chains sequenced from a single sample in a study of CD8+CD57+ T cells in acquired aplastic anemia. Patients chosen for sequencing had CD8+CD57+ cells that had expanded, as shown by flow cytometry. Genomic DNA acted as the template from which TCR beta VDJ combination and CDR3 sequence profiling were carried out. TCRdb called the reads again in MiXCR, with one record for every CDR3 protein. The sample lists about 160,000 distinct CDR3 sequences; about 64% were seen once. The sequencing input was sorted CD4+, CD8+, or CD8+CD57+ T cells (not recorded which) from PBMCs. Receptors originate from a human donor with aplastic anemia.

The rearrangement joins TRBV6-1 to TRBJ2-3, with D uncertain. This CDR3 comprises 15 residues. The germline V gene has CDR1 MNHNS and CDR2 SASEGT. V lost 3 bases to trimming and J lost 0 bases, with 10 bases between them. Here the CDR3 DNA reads TGTGCCAGCAGTGAGGGTGCTATTAGCACAGATACGCAGTATTTT. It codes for CASSEGAISTDTQYF.

The CDR3: CASTGLNTEAFF. Here the CDR3 DNA reads TGTGCCAGCACTGGCCTGAACACTGAAGCTTTCTTT. The rearrangement links TRBV25-1 to TRBJ1-1; D is unclear. V gave up 7 bases and J gave up 0 bases, with 6 bases separating them. The CDR3 is 12 amino acids. In germline, CDR1 is MGHDK, CDR2 SYGVNS.

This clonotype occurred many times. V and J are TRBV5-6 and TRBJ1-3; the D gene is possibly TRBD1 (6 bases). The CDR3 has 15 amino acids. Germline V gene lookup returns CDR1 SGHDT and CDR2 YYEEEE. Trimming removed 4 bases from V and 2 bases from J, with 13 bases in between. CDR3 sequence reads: CASSISGVPGNTIYF. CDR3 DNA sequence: TGTGCCAGCAGCATCTCAGGGGTTCCTGGAAACACCATATATTTT.

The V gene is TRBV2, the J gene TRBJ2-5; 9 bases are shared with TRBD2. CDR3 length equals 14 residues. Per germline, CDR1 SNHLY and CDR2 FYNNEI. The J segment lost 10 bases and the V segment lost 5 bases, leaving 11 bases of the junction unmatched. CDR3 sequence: CASSSGGRAVVQYF. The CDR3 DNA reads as TGTGCCAGCAGTTCGGGCGGGAGGGCCGTTGTCCAGTACTTC.

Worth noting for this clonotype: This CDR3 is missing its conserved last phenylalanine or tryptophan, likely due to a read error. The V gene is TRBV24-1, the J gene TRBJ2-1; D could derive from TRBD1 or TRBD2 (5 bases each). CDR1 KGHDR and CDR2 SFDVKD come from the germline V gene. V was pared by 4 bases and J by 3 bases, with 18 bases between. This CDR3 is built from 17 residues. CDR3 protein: CATSDPGPSIGYNEQFL. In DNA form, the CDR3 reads TGTGCCACCAGTGACCCGGGACCCAGCATAGGCTACAATGAGCAGTTCCTC.

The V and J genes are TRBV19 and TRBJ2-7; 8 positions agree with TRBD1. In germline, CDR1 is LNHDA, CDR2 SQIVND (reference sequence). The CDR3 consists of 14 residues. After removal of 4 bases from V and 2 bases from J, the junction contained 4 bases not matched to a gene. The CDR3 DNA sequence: TGTGCCAGTAGTACCCTACAGGGGGCCTACGAGCAGTACTTC. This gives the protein CASSTLQGAYEQYF.

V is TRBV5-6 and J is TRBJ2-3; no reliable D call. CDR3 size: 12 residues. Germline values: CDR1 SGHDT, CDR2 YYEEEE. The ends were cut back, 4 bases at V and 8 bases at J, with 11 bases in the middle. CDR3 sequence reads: CASSLGPGTQYF. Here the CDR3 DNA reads TGTGCCAGCAGCCTAGGACCGGGTACGCAGTATTTT.

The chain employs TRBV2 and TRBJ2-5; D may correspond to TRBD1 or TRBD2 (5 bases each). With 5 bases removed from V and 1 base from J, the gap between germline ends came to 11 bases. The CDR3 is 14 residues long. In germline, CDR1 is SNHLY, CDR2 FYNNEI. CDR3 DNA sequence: TGTGCCAGCAGTTGGAAGGGACGCCAAGAGACCCAGTACTTC. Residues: CASSWKGRQETQYF.

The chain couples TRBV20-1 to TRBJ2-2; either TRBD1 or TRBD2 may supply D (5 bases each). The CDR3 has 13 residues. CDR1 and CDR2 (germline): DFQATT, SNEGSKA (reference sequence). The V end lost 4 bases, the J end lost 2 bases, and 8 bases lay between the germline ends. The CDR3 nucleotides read TGCAGTGCTATGGGACCTAACACCGGGGAGCTGTTTTTT. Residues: CSAMGPNTGELFF.

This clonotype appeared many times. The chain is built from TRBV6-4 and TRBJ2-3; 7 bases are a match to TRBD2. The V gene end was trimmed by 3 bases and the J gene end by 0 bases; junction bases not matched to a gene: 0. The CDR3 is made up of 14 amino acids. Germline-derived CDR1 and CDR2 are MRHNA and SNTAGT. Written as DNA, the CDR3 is TGTGCCAGCAGTGAGGGGGGGAGCACAGATACGCAGTATTTT. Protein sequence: CASSEGGSTDTQYF.

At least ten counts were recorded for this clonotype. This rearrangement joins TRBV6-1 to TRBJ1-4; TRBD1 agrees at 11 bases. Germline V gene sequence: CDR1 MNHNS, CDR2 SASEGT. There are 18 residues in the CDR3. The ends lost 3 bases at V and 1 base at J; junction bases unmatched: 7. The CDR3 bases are TGTGCCAGCAGTGACGGCCGGGACAGGGGGGTAACTAATGAAAAACTGTTTTTT. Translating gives CASSDGRDRGVTNEKLFF.

The chain's CDR3 is CSARQGSTGELFF. The CDR3 nucleotides read TGCAGTGCTAGACAGGGGTCGACCGGGGAGCTGTTTTTT. The genes are TRBV20-1 and TRBJ2-2, with TRBD1 as a possible D gene (6 bases). Germline CDR1 is DFQATT and CDR2 is SNEGSKA (reference sequence). The CDR3 runs 13 residues. V shed 2 bases and J shed 5 bases, with 9 bases lying between them.

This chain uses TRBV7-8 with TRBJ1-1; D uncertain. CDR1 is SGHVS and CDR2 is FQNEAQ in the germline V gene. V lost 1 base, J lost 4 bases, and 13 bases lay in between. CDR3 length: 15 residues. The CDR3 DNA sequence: TGTGCCAGCAGCTTAGGGAGGCTTGCTACCACTGAAGCTTTCTTT. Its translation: CASSLGRLATTEAFF.

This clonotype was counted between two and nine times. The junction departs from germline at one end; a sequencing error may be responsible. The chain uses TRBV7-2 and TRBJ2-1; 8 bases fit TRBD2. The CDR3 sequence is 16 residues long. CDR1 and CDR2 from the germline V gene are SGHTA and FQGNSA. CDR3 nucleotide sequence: TGTGCCACCAGCCCTACTAGGAGCGGGGGTTACAATGAGCAGTTCTTC. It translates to CATSPTRSGGYNEQFF.

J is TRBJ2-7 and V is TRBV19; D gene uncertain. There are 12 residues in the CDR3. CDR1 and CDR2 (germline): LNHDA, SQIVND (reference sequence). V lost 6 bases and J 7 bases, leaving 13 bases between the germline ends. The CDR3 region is CASSPETQEQYF. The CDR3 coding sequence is TGTGCCAGTAGCCCAGAAACCCAAGAGCAGTACTTC. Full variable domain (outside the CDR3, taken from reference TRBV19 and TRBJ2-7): DGGITQSPKYLFRKEGQNVTLSCEQNLNHDAMYWYRQDPGQGLRLIYYSQIVNDFQKGDIAEGYSVSREKKESFPLTVTSAQKNPTAFYLCASSPETQEQYFGPGTRLTVT.

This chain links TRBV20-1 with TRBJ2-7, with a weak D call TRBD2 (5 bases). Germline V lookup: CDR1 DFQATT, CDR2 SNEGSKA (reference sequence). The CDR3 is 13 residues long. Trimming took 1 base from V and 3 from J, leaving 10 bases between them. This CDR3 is CSARGQAGYEQYF. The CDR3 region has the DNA TGCAGTGCTAGAGGCCAGGCGGGCTACGAGCAGTACTTC.

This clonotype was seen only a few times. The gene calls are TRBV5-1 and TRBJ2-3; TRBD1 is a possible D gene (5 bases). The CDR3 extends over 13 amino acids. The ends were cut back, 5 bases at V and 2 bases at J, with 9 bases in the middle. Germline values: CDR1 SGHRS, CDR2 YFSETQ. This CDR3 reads CASSDSITDTQYF. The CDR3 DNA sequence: TGCGCCAGCAGTGACAGCATCACAGATACGCAGTATTTT.

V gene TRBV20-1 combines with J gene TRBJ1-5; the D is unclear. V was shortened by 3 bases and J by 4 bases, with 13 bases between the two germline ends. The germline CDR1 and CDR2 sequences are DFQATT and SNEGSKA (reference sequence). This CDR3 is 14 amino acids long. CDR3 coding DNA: TGCAGTGCTAGTGTCGGACCCGCTAATCAGCCCCAGCATTTT. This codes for CSASVGPANQPQHF.

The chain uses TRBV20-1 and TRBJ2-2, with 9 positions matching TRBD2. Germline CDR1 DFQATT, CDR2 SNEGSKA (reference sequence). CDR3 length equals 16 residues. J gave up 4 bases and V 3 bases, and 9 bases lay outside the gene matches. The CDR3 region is CSARREGGGSTGELFF. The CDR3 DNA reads TGCAGTGCTAGGCGGGAGGGTGGAGGGTCCACCGGGGAGCTGTTTTTT.

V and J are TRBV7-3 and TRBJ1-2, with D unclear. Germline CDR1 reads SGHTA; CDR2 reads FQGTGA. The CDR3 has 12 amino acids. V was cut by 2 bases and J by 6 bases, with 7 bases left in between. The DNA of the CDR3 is TGTGCCAGCAGCTTAGAGGGTAATGGCTACACCTTC. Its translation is CASSLEGNGYTF.

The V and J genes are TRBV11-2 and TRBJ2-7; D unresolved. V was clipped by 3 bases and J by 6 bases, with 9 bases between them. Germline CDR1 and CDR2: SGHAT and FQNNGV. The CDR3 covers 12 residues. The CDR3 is CASSLSDREQYF. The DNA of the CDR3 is TGTGCCAGCAGCTTGTCAGACCGCGAGCAGTACTTC.

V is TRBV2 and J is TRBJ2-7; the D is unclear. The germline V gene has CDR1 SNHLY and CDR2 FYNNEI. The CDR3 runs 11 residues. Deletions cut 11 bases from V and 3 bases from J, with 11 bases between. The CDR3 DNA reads TGTGCCTCAGCAATAGACTACGAGCAGTACTTC. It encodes CASAIDYEQYF.

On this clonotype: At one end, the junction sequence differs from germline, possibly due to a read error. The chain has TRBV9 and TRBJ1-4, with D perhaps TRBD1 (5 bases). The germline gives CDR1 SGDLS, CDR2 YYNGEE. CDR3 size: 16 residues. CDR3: CASSLDGARANEKLFF. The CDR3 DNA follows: TGCGCCAGCAGCTTGGATGGGGCTAGAGCTAATGAAAAACTGTTTTTT.

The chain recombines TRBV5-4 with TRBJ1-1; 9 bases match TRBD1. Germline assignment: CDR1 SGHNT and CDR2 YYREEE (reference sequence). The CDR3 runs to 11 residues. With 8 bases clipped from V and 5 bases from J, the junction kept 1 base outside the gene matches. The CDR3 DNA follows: TGTGCCAGTGGACAGGGGACTGAAGCTTTCTTT. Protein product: CASGQGTEAFF.

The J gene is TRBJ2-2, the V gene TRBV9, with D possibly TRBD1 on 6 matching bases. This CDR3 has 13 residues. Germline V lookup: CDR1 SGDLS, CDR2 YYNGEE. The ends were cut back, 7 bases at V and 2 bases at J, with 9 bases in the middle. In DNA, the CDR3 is TGTGCCAGCGGGACAATCAACACCGGGGAGCTGTTTTTT. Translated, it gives CASGTINTGELFF.

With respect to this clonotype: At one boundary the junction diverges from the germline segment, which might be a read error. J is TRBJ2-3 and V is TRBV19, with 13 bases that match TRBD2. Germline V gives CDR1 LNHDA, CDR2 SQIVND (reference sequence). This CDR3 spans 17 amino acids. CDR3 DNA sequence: TGTGCCAGTAGAAGACTAGCGGGAGGCCTTCAGGCAGATGCGCAGTATTTT. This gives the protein CASRRLAGGLQADAQYF. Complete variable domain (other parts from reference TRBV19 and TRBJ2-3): DGGITQSPKYLFRKEGQNVTLSCEQNLNHDAMYWYRQDPGQGLRLIYYSQIVNDFQKGDIAEGYSVSREKKESFPLTVTSAQKNPTAFYLCASRRLAGGLQADAQYFGPGTRLTVL.

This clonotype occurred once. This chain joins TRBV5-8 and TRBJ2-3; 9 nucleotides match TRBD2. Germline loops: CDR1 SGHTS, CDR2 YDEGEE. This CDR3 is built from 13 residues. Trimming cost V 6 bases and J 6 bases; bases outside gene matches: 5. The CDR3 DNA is TGTGCCAGCAATAGCGGGAGTGGGGATACGCAGTATTTT. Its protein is CASNSGSGDTQYF.

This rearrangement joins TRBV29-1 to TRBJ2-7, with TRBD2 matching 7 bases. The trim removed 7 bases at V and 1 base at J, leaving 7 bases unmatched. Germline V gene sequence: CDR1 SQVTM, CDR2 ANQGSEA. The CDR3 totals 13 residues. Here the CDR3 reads CSAVTGGSYEQYF. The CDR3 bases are TGCAGCGCCGTTACGGGAGGTTCCTACGAGCAGTACTTC.